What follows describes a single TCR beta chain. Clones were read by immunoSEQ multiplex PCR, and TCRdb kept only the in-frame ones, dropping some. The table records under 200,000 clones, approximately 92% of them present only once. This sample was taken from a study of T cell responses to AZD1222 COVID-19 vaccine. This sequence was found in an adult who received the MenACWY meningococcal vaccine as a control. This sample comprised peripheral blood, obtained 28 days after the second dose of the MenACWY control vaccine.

CDR3 in amino acids: CAISVGNMNTEAFF. CDR3 nucleotide sequence: TGTGCCATCAGTGTAGGAAACATGAACACTGAAGCTTTCTTT. The chain is built from TRBV10-3 and TRBJ1-1; D is unclear. In germline, CDR1 is ENHRY, CDR2 SYGVKD. The CDR3 is 14 amino acids. V gave up 4 bases and J gave up 0 bases, with 9 bases separating them.